This TCR beta chain was sequenced during a study of cytomegalovirus exposure and HLA in healthy donors. The study ran its PCR with 60 Vbeta and 13 Jbeta primers. Only in-frame clones appear in the TCRdb table, and some are missing; sequencing was by immunoSEQ multiplex PCR. The sample yields 160,000 or so clones, approximately 84% seen once. The sequenced sample was PBMCs. This TCR came from a woman aged 40-49 years in good health and CMV-seropositive.

CDR3 DNA sequence: TGTGCCAGCAGCGTTGGACAGGGTCCAGATACGCAGTATTTT. Amino acids: CASSVGQGPDTQYF. V is TRBV9 and J is TRBJ2-3, with TRBD1 matching 8 bases. Losses at the gene ends were 2 bases for V and 4 bases for J; bases not matched to a gene: 3. The CDR3 runs to 14 residues. Germline V gene lookup returns CDR1 SGDLS and CDR2 YYNGEE. Complete variable domain (other parts from reference TRBV9 and TRBJ2-3): DSGVTQTPKHLITATGQRVTLRCSPRSGDLSVYWYQQSLDQGLQFLIQYYNGEERAKGNILERFSAQQFPDLHSELNLSSLELGDSALYFCASSVGQGPDTQYFGPGTRLTVL.